This is a list of T cell receptor beta chains from one sample in a study of response to subunit inactivated influenza vaccine. MiXCR, run by TCRdb on the RT-PCR reads, gives a single entry per CDR3 protein. The data hold hundreds of thousands of distinct CDR3 sequences, with less than 20% observed a single time. Here the sequenced sample was PBMCs from blood, taken about 5 days after vaccination. The receptors derive from a man aged 45 to 65 who received an inactivated influenza vaccine. Each CDR3 is given with its conserved first and last residue. A D gene is named only where the DNA matches it firmly. The size field is filled for only some rows; it gives once, few, many or a size class.

J,size,V,D,DNA,CDR3
TRBJ2-1,NA,TRBV11-3,TRBD1,TGTGCCAGCAGCCCCTTCGGACAGGGATCCAATGAGCAGTTCTTC,CASSPFGQGSNEQFF
TRBJ2-2,NA,TRBV6-2/TRBV6-3,TRBD1,TGTGCCAGCAGTTCCAGGGGGCGCGGGATCCCCGGGGAGCTGTTTTTT,CASSSRGRGIPGELFF
TRBJ2-2,many,TRBV6-1,NA,TGTGCCAGCAGTCCGGGGTACACCGGGGAGCTGTTTTTT,CASSPGYTGELFF
TRBJ1-1,many,TRBV12-3/TRBV12-4,TRBD1,TGTGCCAGCAGGCTACAGGGGTGGACTGAAGCTTTCTTT,CASRLQGWTEAFF
TRBJ1-2,NA,TRBV20-1,NA,TGCAGTGCCCCGGGACCTCCCTTTAATGGCTACACCTTC,CSAPGPPFNGYTF
TRBJ2-1,many,TRBV5-1,NA,TGCGCCAGCAGCTGGATGCGGGGACAGTACGGATACAATGAGCAGTTCTTC,CASSWMRGQYGYNEQFF
TRBJ1-6,NA,TRBV10-3,NA,TGTGCCATCAGTGCCGGCCATGGAGTATCACCCCTCCACTTT,CAISAGHGVSPLHF
TRBJ2-7,few,TRBV7-2,TRBD1,TGTGCCAGCAGCTCCTCCGGGACAGTCTCCTACGAGCAGTACTTC,CASSSSGTVSYEQYF
TRBJ1-6,few,TRBV20-1,NA,TGCAGTGCTAGAGAGGACCTGGGTTCACCCCTCCACTTT,CSAREDLGSPLHF
TRBJ2-1,few,TRBV3-1,TRBD1,TGTGCCAGCAGCCCGACAGGGGGCATGGGCTATGAGCAGTTCTTC,CASSPTGGMGYEQFF
TRBJ1-4,NA,TRBV6-1,TRBD1,TGTGCCAGCAGTCCGAGGGACAGGGCACCGAATGAAAAACTGTTTTTT,CASSPRDRAPNEKLFF
TRBJ2-7,NA,TRBV29-1,NA,TGCAGCGTTGAAATGGGTGCGACAGGCGCTCGATACGAGCAGTACTTC,CSVEMGATGARYEQYF
TRBJ2-7,NA,TRBV21-1,NA,TGTGCCAGCAGCAAATTAGACCCCACAAGAGTAGGGGAGCAGTACTTC,CASSKLDPTRVGEQYF
TRBJ1-2,few,TRBV5-1,NA,TGCGCCAGCAGCTTGGGACAGAGAGATGGCTACACCTTC,CASSLGQRDGYTF
TRBJ2-2,NA,TRBV10-3,TRBD1,TGTGCCATCAGAGCCGGACAGGGCACCGGGGAGCTGTTTTTT,CAIRAGQGTGELFF
TRBJ1-6,few,TRBV6-1,TRBD1,TGTGCCAGCAGACCCGGGACAGCACGTTATAATTCACCCCTCCACTTT,CASRPGTARYNSPLHF
TRBJ2-5,few,TRBV20-1,NA,TGCAGTGCTAGGCCCAGTCAAGAGACCCAGTACTTC,CSARPSQETQYF
TRBJ2-7,few,TRBV20-1,TRBD2,TGCAGTGCTCCAACTAGCGGGAGAGGGTGGGAGCAGTACTTC,CSAPTSGRGWEQYF
TRBJ2-7,NA,TRBV12-3/TRBV12-4,NA,TGTGCCAGCAGTTTGGGGCCCGGTGGCCCGAGCTACGAGCAGTACTTC,CASSLGPGGPSYEQYF
TRBJ2-3,once,TRBV4-3,TRBD2,TGCGCCAGCAGCCAAGCATTCGCTAATGGACTAGGGAGCACAGATACGCAGTATTTT,CASSQAFANGLGSTDTQYF
TRBJ2-1,NA,TRBV12-3/TRBV12-4,TRBD2,TGTGCCAGCAGTTTATGGGCGGGGGATGAGCAGTTCTTC,CASSLWAGDEQFF
TRBJ1-6,few,TRBV6-2/TRBV6-3,NA,TGTGCCAGCAGTTACCGACGCCAAGGGTGGGTTTCACCCCTCCACTTT,CASSYRRQGWVSPLHF
TRBJ1-4,many,TRBV20-1,NA,TGCAGTGCTAGAGATTTGCGGGGAGCTAATGAAAAACTGTTTTTT,CSARDLRGANEKLFF
TRBJ2-1,many,TRBV6-5,TRBD1,TGTGCCAGCAGTTGGGGACAGGGCAATGAGCAGTTCTTC,CASSWGQGNEQFF
TRBJ2-6,few,TRBV10-2,NA,TGCGCCAGCAGTGAAGGATCTTTCTCTGGGGCCAACGTCCTGACTTTC,CASSEGSFSGANVLTF
TRBJ2-1,many,TRBV6-2/TRBV6-3,TRBD2,TGTGCCAGCAGTGGACTAGCGGGAGGCAATGAGCAGTTCTTC,CASSGLAGGNEQFF
TRBJ1-2,NA,TRBV18,TRBD1,TGTGCCAGCTCACAGGGGGCGCATGGCTACACCTTC,CASSQGAHGYTF
TRBJ2-5,NA,TRBV6-2/TRBV6-3,NA,TGTGCCAGCAGTGCACTACCTCAATACCAAGAGACCCAGTACTTC,CASSALPQYQETQYF
TRBJ2-7,few,TRBV28,TRBD1,TGTGCCAGCAGTACGCTCTACAGGGGCTACGAGCAGTACTTC,CASSTLYRGYEQYF
TRBJ1-1,NA,TRBV12-3/TRBV12-4,NA,TGTGCCAGCCGGGGCCCGGCGACTGAAGCTTTCTTT,CASRGPATEAFF
TRBJ2-1,NA,TRBV7-2,NA,TGTGCCAGCAGCTTAACAGGGTTCCCCTACAATGAGCAGTTCTTC,CASSLTGFPYNEQFF
TRBJ2-2,few,TRBV18,NA,TGTGCCAGCTCACCTCAGGGACAGGAGCTGTTTTTT,CASSPQGQELFF
TRBJ1-4,NA,TRBV7-2,NA,TGTGCCAGCAGCCCAACACGAGGCGGTAATGAAAAACTGTTTTTT,CASSPTRGGNEKLFF
TRBJ1-2,NA,TRBV20-1,NA,TGCAGTGCTAGAGATCCCCAAAAGGAGGACTATGGCTACACCTTC,CSARDPQKEDYGYTF
TRBJ2-7,NA,TRBV27,TRBD2,TGTGCCAGCAGTTTTGGAGCGGGGGTTTCCTACGAGCAGTACTTC,CASSFGAGVSYEQYF
TRBJ2-7,few,TRBV4-2,TRBD2,TGTGCCAGCAGCCAAGATCTACGGGGGGGATTCTACGAGCAGTACTTC,CASSQDLRGGFYEQYF
TRBJ2-1,few,TRBV10-3,TRBD2,TGTGCCACATTAGCGGGGGGTTCTAATGAGCAGTTCTTC,CATLAGGSNEQFF
TRBJ1-5,few,TRBV4-2,NA,TGTGCCAGCAGCCAAGATCGGCAGGCTCTGGAGACCCAGCATTTT,CASSQDRQALETQHF
TRBJ2-1,few,TRBV15,TRBD2,TGTGCCACCAGCAGGGGGGACTATAAAAATGAGCAGTTCTTC,CATSRGDYKNEQFF
TRBJ2-5,NA,TRBV6-2/TRBV6-3,TRBD2,TGTGCCAGCAGTCCATCCGGGGCGGGAGTCTTGCAGACCCAGTACTTC,CASSPSGAGVLQTQYF
TRBJ2-5,many,TRBV5-6,NA,TGTGCCAGCAGCTTGCAGAACCAAGAGACCCAGTACTTC,CASSLQNQETQYF
TRBJ1-2,few,TRBV12-3/TRBV12-4,NA,TGTGCCAGCAGTTTGGGGGGGTCTGAGGGCTACACCTTC,CASSLGGSEGYTF
TRBJ1-6,NA,TRBV6-1,TRBD1,TGTGCCAGCAGTCTGACCGCGACAGGGGAGCATTCACCCCTCCACTTT,CASSLTATGEHSPLHF
TRBJ2-6,few,TRBV12-3/TRBV12-4,NA,TGTGCCAGCACCGCACCTGGGGCCAACGTCCTGACTTTC,CASTAPGANVLTF
TRBJ2-7,NA,TRBV4-3,TRBD1,TGCGCCAGCAGCCAGGGACAGGAGGTACTCTACGAGCAGTACTTC,CASSQGQEVLYEQYF
TRBJ2-3,few,TRBV9,NA,TGTGCCAGCAGCGGACTTTGGGACGGCGGGATGGGGGTTACGCAGTATTTT,CASSGLWDGGMGVTQYF
TRBJ2-2,NA,TRBV28,NA,TGTGCCAGCGCCCGGTCTCCCTTCGGGCCCAGCAGGATCGGGGAGCTGTTTTTT,CASARSPFGPSRIGELFF
TRBJ2-3,NA,TRBV20-1,NA,TGCAGTGCTAGATCGGGTGGTTTAGCGCCAGATACGCAGTATTTT,CSARSGGLAPDTQYF
TRBJ2-3,NA,TRBV3-1,TRBD2,TGTGCCAGCAGCCAACAAGGGAGGGCCCCGTACACAGATACGCAGTATTTT,CASSQQGRAPYTDTQYF
TRBJ2-1,NA,TRBV5-1,NA,TGCGCCAGCAGCGCCACCGGGACCCCCGGCGAGCAGTTCTTC,CASSATGTPGEQFF
TRBJ2-7,NA,TRBV20-1,TRBD2,TGCAGTGCTAGATCCCCCGGTAGCGGGAATCCGTACGAGCAGTACTTC,CSARSPGSGNPYEQYF
TRBJ2-3,few,TRBV29-1,NA,TGCAGCGCCGACCTACTTTCGGGAGATACGCAGTATTTT,CSADLLSGDTQYF